Listed here is a single TCR beta chain. This clone was seen more than once but under ten times. Which antigen it targets is not known. No much larger clonotype is one base removed from it; base qualities were not supplied. These data come from a study of graft-versus-host responses after intestinal transplantation (TCRdb year 2021). Some background on the complete study: The transplants that recipients got were multivisceral, liver-intestinal, or isolated intestinal. Donor T cell macrochimerism was defined as a peak of at least 4% donor T cells among recipient peripheral blood mononuclear cells. Rather than going through the commercial service, samples from a few later patients were sequenced in-house on an Illumina MiSeq and processed with MiXCR. Graft-versus-host and host-versus-graft alloreactive T cell clones were tracked in the graft, circulation and bone marrow after intestinal transplantation using bulk TCR-beta CDR3 sequencing. Of the approximately 24 intestinal transplant recipients enrolled in the cohort, one of whom was a retransplant, a few patients without pretransplant specimens were excluded. Alloreactive clones were identified by sequencing pre-transplant mixed lymphocyte reaction products and comparing them with unstimulated pre-transplant donor and recipient T cells. Every recipient was given anti-thymocyte globulin induction, followed by around three years of maintenance tacrolimus and steroids. Summary of the overall study and its limitations: GvH clones turned up in recipient bone marrow, with some appearing earlier in ileal mucosa or blood, a pattern consistent with an intestinal mucosal origin. The relatively low number and heterogeneity of intestinal transplant patients limited the conclusions. Peak levels of circulating GvH clones were associated with declines in HvG clones early after transplant. In the allografts of patients with donor T cell macrochimerism, GvH to HvG T cell clonal ratios were high.

According to the study, the label for this sample's time point signals: cells obtained before transplantation from donor or recipient. CD3+CD4+ and CD3+CD8+ populations were FACS-sorted from unstimulated pre-transplant donor and recipient cells taken from spleen or lymph nodes. Receptor amplification or capture employed the immunoSEQ multiplex PCR assay. For most patients, genomic DNA was isolated with the Qiagen DNeasy Blood and Tissue Kit and shipped frozen to Adaptive Biotechnologies for TCR sequencing. Adaptive Biotechnologies carried out high-throughput TCR-beta CDR3 sequencing of genomic DNA for most patients. Per the original workflow: TCR sequencing data for approximately 19 patients were retrieved from Adaptive's ImmunoSEQ software; a few other patients were processed with MiXCR and VDJtools. CD4 versus CD8 sorting errors were corrected by removing sequences found in both subsets at a frequency ratio below 5:1. CDR3 nucleotide sequences shared between donor and recipient were removed because their origin could not be assigned. To be classed as alloreactive, a clone needed at least 2-fold expansion over unstimulated cells and a minimum CFSE-low frequency of 0.002% (template counts) or 0.001% (read counts). Clones detected in sequenced pre-transplant spleen, lymph node, or MLR CFSE-low populations of the donor or recipient were defined as mappable. The cumulative frequency of alloreactive clones was calculated as a percentage of all sequences, weighted by copy number. The clones in this table, taken by TCRdb from immuneACCESS, are in-frame only. Not every clone is retained; where verified, under half of the shortfall comes from an unresolved V gene, and the cause of the rest is unknown. The V and J calls and the clone size are those of that table, but D and trimming were determined from the DNA. The sample table contains about 110,000 clones; only one count was recorded for roughly 92% of them. About 0.25% of the sample comes from the top ten.

CDR1 ENHRY and CDR2 SYGVKD were looked up in the germline V gene. From its cysteine to its phenylalanine, the CDR3 spans 14 amino acids. CDR3 DNA is the only sequence kept; it has 42 bases, read in frame from the first base. V is cut by 3 bases and J by 4 bases, and the space between the germline ends is 13 bases. Sequences were derived from unstimulated CD4+ T cells sorted from spleen or lymph node cells, sampled before transplant. The receptor chain draws on TRBV10-3 and TRBJ2-7; the D segment could be TRBD2, given 5 matching bases. The sequence was collected from a human donor who was the organ donor for an intestinal transplant. The CDR3 loop reads CAISDPKRYYEQYF. The DNA sequence reads TGTGCCATCAGTGACCCAAAGCGGTATTACGAGCAGTACTTC.